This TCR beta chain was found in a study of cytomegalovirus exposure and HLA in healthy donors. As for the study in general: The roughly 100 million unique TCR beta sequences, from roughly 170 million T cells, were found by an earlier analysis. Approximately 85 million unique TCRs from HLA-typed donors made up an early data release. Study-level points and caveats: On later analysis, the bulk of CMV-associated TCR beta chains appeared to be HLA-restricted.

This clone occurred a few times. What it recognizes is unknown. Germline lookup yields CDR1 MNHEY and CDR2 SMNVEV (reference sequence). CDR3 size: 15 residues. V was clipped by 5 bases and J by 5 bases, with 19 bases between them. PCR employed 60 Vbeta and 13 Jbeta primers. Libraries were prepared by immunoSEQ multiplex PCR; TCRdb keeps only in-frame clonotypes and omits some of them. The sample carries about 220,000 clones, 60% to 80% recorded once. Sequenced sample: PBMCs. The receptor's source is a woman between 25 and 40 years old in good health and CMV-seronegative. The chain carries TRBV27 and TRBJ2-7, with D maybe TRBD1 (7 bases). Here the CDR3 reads CASSLENRGGHEQYF. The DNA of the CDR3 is TGTGCCAGCAGTCTGGAAAACAGGGGAGGCCACGAGCAGTACTTC.